This T cell receptor (beta chain) stems from a study of T cell repertoires in cytomegalovirus infection (dated by TCRdb to 2018 to 2020). About the full investigation: Because public TCR beta signatures pointed to carriage of CMV infection together with the matching HLA type, the HLA type of each donor mattered for the analysis.

CDR1 and CDR2 (MGHDK, SYGVNS) derive from the germline V gene. The CDR3 contains 15 residues, cysteine and phenylalanine counted. Only the CDR3 DNA is retained, 45 bases long and in frame from the first base. V is shortened by 2 bases, J by 9 bases, and the region joining them spans 14 bases. Beyond this particular receptor, the publication reports: The ex vivo response was dominated by HLA-C-restricted CMV-specific TCR beta clonotypes, and the single most frequent clonotype in two of eight donors was supplied by these HLA-C-restricted clonotypes. In both this cohort and an independent roughly 400-donor cohort, the cumulative frequency of public TCR beta family members distinguished carriers of CMV infection plus the relevant HLA type.

The instrument was an Illumina HiSeq 1500. TCRdb passed the public sequencing reads through fastp at Q25 and MiXCR, retaining productive beta sequences. Duplicate CDR3 protein sequences are folded into a single record with the most common DNA and genes. The sample data list 600,000 to 800,000 distinct CDR3 sequences, and 20% to 25% of these were observed just once. The top ten constitute 6.5% to 10% of the sample. This clonotype was seen a handful of times. The antigen it recognizes is unknown. Qualities for individual bases were not recorded, and no much larger clone is one base off. Sequences were obtained from CD8+ T cells from PBMCs. This TCR came from a human donor in good health (CMV status not recorded). Some clones in this sample may be carry-over from other donors' samples. The chain was built from TRBV25-1 and TRBJ1-6; no D segment can be confidently identified. The CDR3 loop reads CASSEVGLGFSPLHF. The base sequence is TGTGCCAGCAGTGAAGTTGGACTAGGTTTTTCACCCCTCCACTTT.